Each of the 6 T cell receptor beta chains below was sequenced from the same sample in a study of shared clonotypes between healthy human individuals. The naive CD8 subset, CD45RO-negative cells positively selected for CCR7, excluded terminally differentiated effector memory CD45RA+ cells. Assay used: immunoSEQ multiplex PCR; TCRdb lists only in-frame clones, some missing. The table shows approximately 840,000 clones, with 96% occurring only once. Sequences were obtained from naive CD8+ T cells sorted from blood. Every receptor here comes from a man aged 25 to 45 in good health.

This chain connects TRBV5-6 to TRBJ2-7; possibly TRBD1 for D (6 bases). CDR1 SGHDT and CDR2 YYEEEE come from the germline V gene. The CDR3 runs 13 residues. V was pared by 5 bases and J by 9 bases, with 18 bases between. The CDR3 loop is CASRDGQNLRQYF. Here the CDR3 DNA reads TGTGCCAGCAGGGACGGACAGAATCTACGGCAGTACTTC.

The chain couples TRBV19 to TRBJ2-7, with TRBD2 as a possible D gene (5 bases). This CDR3 has 15 amino acids. Trimming took 4 bases from V and 3 from J, leaving 16 bases between them. Germline V gene sequence: CDR1 LNHDA, CDR2 SQIVND (reference sequence). CDR3 sequence: CASSNGLEAYYEQYF. The CDR3 DNA reads TGTGCCAGTAGTAATGGGTTGGAGGCATACTACGAGCAGTACTTC. Drawing the rest from reference TRBV19 and TRBJ2-7, the complete variable domain is DGGITQSPKYLFRKEGQNVTLSCEQNLNHDAMYWYRQDPGQGLRLIYYSQIVNDFQKGDIAEGYSVSREKKESFPLTVTSAQKNPTAFYLCASSNGLEAYYEQYFGPGTRLTVT.

J is TRBJ2-7 and V is TRBV11-2, with D tentatively TRBD2 (5 bases). Germline CDR1 and CDR2: SGHAT and FQNNGV. V was pared by 6 bases and J by 4 bases, with 13 bases between. This CDR3 comprises 13 residues. CDR3 amino acids: CASREVAEYEQYF. The CDR3 DNA follows: TGTGCCAGCAGGGAGGTAGCAGAGTACGAGCAGTACTTC.

Only one count was recorded for this clone. The genes are TRBV30 and TRBJ2-3, with D hard to call. V was cut by 4 bases and J by 2 bases, with 10 bases left in between. The V gene's germline CDR1 is GTSNPN and CDR2 SVGIG (reference sequence). The CDR3 runs to 13 residues. Written as DNA, the CDR3 is TGTGCCTGGAACTCGGTCAACACAGATACGCAGTATTTT. This translates into CAWNSVNTDTQYF.

The genes are TRBV18 and TRBJ1-1; D not resolved. The CDR3 has 13 residues. Germline lookup yields CDR1 KGHSH and CDR2 LQKENI. The V and J ends lost 6 bases and 5 bases respectively, with 13 bases between them. CDR3 in DNA: TGTGCCAGCTCTCCTGGGCACGGGACTGAAGCTTTCTTT. This codes for CASSPGHGTEAFF.

The chain is built from TRBV27 and TRBJ1-4, with a weak D call TRBD1 (6 bases). The CDR3 covers 18 residues. Germline V gene data show CDR1 as MNHEY and CDR2 as SMNVEV (reference sequence). Trimming took off 6 bases at V and 6 bases at J, with 26 bases between the two ends. The CDR3 bases are TGTGCCAGCAGCATTCACCCTACAGGGTTGGGATCGGATGAAAAACTGTTTTTT. This codes for CASSIHPTGLGSDEKLFF.